A selection of T cell receptor beta chains follows, all from one sample in a study of cytomegalovirus exposure and HLA in healthy donors. Measured with immunoSEQ multiplex PCR; TCRdb has only the in-frame clones, and not every one. The repertoire holds 100,000 to 150,000 clones, with about nine tenths as singletons. The sample was PBMCs. The receptors here all came from a man aged 25 to 40 in good health and CMV-seronegative. Each CDR3 is given with its conserved first and last residue. A D gene is named only where the DNA matches it firmly. Clone size is stated in some rows and not others, as once, few, many or a class when expanded.

d_call	v_call	clone_size	j_call	cdr3_aa	cdr3_nt
TRBD1	TRBV5-1	.	TRBJ1-5	CASSLQGDRNQPQHF	TGCGCCAGCAGCCTACAGGGGGATCGCAATCAGCCCCAGCATTTT
TRBD1	TRBV11-2	.	TRBJ1-1	CASSRTGNTEAFF	TGTGCCAGCAGCCGGACAGGGAACACTGAAGCTTTCTTT
.	TRBV4-2	.	TRBJ2-7	CASSQAGGTMVYEQYF	TGTGCCAGCAGCCAGGCGGGCGGGACCATGGTCTACGAGCAGTACTTC
TRBD2	TRBV5-4	.	TRBJ2-7	CASHPREGQYEQYF	TGTGCCAGCCATCCACGGGAGGGCCAATACGAGCAGTACTTC
.	TRBV6-6	.	TRBJ1-5	CASSQTETNQPQHF	TGTGCCAGCAGCCAAACAGAGACCAATCAGCCCCAGCATTTT
TRBD2	TRBV4-1	.	TRBJ2-1	CASGLAGASEQFF	TGCGCCAGCGGTCTAGCGGGAGCCAGTGAGCAGTTCTTC
TRBD1	TRBV14	.	TRBJ2-7	CASQRGAGQGFYEQYF	TGTGCCAGCCAAAGGGGCGCGGGACAGGGGTTCTACGAGCAGTACTTC
.	TRBV19	.	TRBJ2-1	CASSIGAALGLNNEQFF	TGTGCCAGTAGTATTGGAGCGGCCCTCGGACTTAACAATGAGCAGTTCTTC
.	TRBV9	.	TRBJ1-5	CASSPGSGQPQHF	TGTGCCAGCAGCCCTGGTTCGGGGCAGCCCCAGCATTTT
TRBD2	TRBV7-6	.	TRBJ2-1	CASSLGGGRVGDEQFF	TGTGCCAGCAGCTTAGGTGGCGGGAGGGTCGGTGATGAGCAGTTCTTC
.	TRBV6-5	.	TRBJ2-5	CASSRDIQETQYF	TGTGCCAGCAGTCGGGACATCCAAGAGACCCAGTACTTC
TRBD2	TRBV5-1	few	TRBJ2-2	CASRLAGLNTGELFF	TGCGCCAGCAGGCTAGCGGGGCTGAACACCGGGGAGCTGTTTTTT
TRBD2	TRBV6-1	.	TRBJ2-7	CASSATLRATLAGEVGEQYF	TGTGCCAGCAGTGCCACTCTTCGAGCAACGCTAGCGGGAGAGGTTGGCGAGCAGTACTTC
TRBD1	TRBV27	few	TRBJ1-1	CASRQPLGQGENTEAFF	TGTGCCAGCAGGCAACCCTTGGGACAGGGAGAGAACACTGAAGCTTTCTTT
.	TRBV5-6	.	TRBJ2-3	CASSLSWSGSSTDTQYF	TGTGCCAGCAGCTTGAGTTGGAGTGGGAGCAGCACAGATACGCAGTATTTT
.	TRBV7-3	once	TRBJ2-2	CASSLIAGTTGELFF	TGTGCCAGCAGCTTAATCGCGGGTACTACCGGGGAGCTGTTTTTT
.	TRBV2	.	TRBJ1-1	CASSEELLNTEAFF	TGTGCCAGCAGTGAAGAACTCTTGAACACTGAAGCTTTCTTT
TRBD1	TRBV6-6	.	TRBJ2-5	CASSYPDRDLQETQYF	TGTGCCAGCAGTTACCCGGACAGGGACCTTCAAGAGACCCAGTACTTC
.	TRBV5-1	.	TRBJ1-1	CASSSGRRDTEVFF	TGCGCCAGCAGCTCCGGCAGGCGAGACACTGAAGTTTTCTTT
.	TRBV5-1	.	TRBJ2-2	CASSLMPAGNTGELFF	TGCGCCAGCAGCCTGATGCCGGCGGGGAACACCGGGGAGCTGTTTTTT
.	TRBV4-3	.	TRBJ2-3	CASSQDRLVADTQYF	TGCGCCAGCAGCCAAGATCGGCTAGTCGCAGATACGCAGTATTTT
.	TRBV5-1	.	TRBJ2-5	CASSLDFNSPQETQYF	TGCGCCAGCAGCTTGGATTTTAACAGTCCGCAAGAGACCCAGTACTTC
TRBD1	TRBV19	.	TRBJ1-4	CASSTGDSPNEKLFF	TGTGCCAGTAGCACGGGGGACAGCCCTAATGAAAAACTGTTTTTT
TRBD1	TRBV10-3	.	TRBJ1-1	CATGQGINTEAFF	TGTGCCACCGGACAGGGGATAAACACTGAAGCTTTCTTT
.	TRBV18	.	TRBJ1-6	CASSSNGRVNSPLHF	TGTGCCAGCTCCAGTAACGGGAGGGTTAATTCACCCCTCCACTTT
.	TRBV11-2	few	TRBJ2-7	CASSLRIATGVVEQYF	TGTGCCAGCAGCTTACGAATAGCTACGGGAGTAGTCGAGCAGTACTTC
TRBD2	TRBV5-1	few	TRBJ2-7	CASSLEGGSYEQYF	TGCGCCAGCAGCTTGGAGGGAGGGTCTTACGAGCAGTACTTC
TRBD2	TRBV10-1	.	TRBJ2-3	CASSGLAGPGADTQYF	TGCGCCAGCAGTGGACTAGCGGGACCGGGGGCAGATACGCAGTATTTT
.	TRBV5-6	.	TRBJ2-1	CASSLLGQGGYNEQFF	TGTGCCAGCAGCCTTTTAGGACAGGGAGGGTACAATGAGCAGTTCTTC
.	TRBV2	few	TRBJ2-2	CASRTDFFAGELFF	TGTGCCTCTCGGACGGACTTCTTTGCCGGGGAGCTGTTTTTT
TRBD1	TRBV4-1	.	TRBJ1-4	CASSPIPGTGANEKLFF	TGCGCCAGCAGCCCTATCCCCGGGACAGGCGCTAATGAAAAACTGTTTTTT
TRBD1	TRBV5-4	.	TRBJ1-5	CASSADRGVGQPQHF	TGTGCCAGCAGCGCCGACAGGGGGGTTGGTCAGCCCCAGCATTTT
TRBD2	TRBV30	.	TRBJ2-1	CAWNGGGNEQFF	TGTGCCTGGAACGGGGGGGGCAATGAGCAGTTCTTC
TRBD2	TRBV5-6	.	TRBJ2-5	CASSPGTSSGETQYF	TGTGCCAGCAGCCCTGGCACATCTAGCGGAGAGACCCAGTACTTC
.	TRBV19	.	TRBJ1-2	CASRGTVSYTF	TGTGCCAGTAGGGGCACCGTATCCTACACCTTC
.	TRBV27	.	TRBJ2-7	CASSFYARGFHPYEQYF	TGTGCCAGCAGTTTTTATGCCAGGGGATTCCACCCCTACGAGCAGTACTTC
TRBD1	TRBV6-6	.	TRBJ1-1	CASRPTNRGSDTEAFF	TGTGCCAGCAGACCGACTAACAGGGGGTCGGACACTGAAGCTTTCTTT
.	TRBV21-1	.	TRBJ2-7	CASTGTLTYEQYF	TGTGCCTCCACAGGGACACTGACCTACGAGCAGTACTTC
.	TRBV27	.	TRBJ2-3	CASTNRTGRGADTQYF	TGTGCCAGCACCAACCGGACAGGAAGGGGGGCAGATACGCAGTATTTT
TRBD2	TRBV9	.	TRBJ2-1	CASSVSSSGRVFEQFF	TGTGCCAGCAGCGTATCATCTAGCGGGAGGGTTTTTGAGCAGTTCTTC
TRBD1	TRBV30	.	TRBJ1-1	CAWKHRTGPNTEAFF	TGTGCCTGGAAACATCGGACAGGCCCTAACACTGAAGCTTTCTTT
TRBD2	TRBV2	.	TRBJ2-1	CATSTSGLFVHNEQFF	TGTGCCACTTCGACTAGCGGCCTTTTCGTGCACAATGAGCAGTTCTTC
.	TRBV7-6	.	TRBJ2-1	CASSLVTYNEQFF	TGTGCCAGCAGCTTAGTCACCTACAATGAGCAGTTCTTC
.	TRBV6-1	.	TRBJ2-6	CASSELAGSGANVLTF	TGTGCCAGCAGTGAACTGGCTGGTTCAGGGGCCAACGTCCTGACTTTC
TRBD1	TRBV30	.	TRBJ1-2	CAWTPGQDYGYTF	TGTGCCTGGACCCCGGGACAGGACTATGGCTACACCTTC
.	TRBV18	once	TRBJ1-5	CASSEGSQPQHF	TGTGCCAGCTCAGAGGGTAGTCAGCCCCAGCATTTT
TRBD2	TRBV13	few	TRBJ2-7	CASSKTSGTRDEQYF	TGTGCCAGCAGCAAGACTAGCGGGACTCGCGACGAGCAGTACTTC
.	TRBV7-2	.	TRBJ1-1	CASSFSGGNTEAFF	TGTGCCAGCAGCTTTTCGGGGGGGAACACTGAAGCTTTCTTT
.	TRBV6-5	.	TRBJ1-5	CARRGSSYQPQHF	TGTGCCCGCCGGGGGTCGTCTTATCAGCCCCAGCATTTT